These T cell receptor beta chains were read from a single sample in a study of cytomegalovirus exposure and HLA in healthy donors. Produced via immunoSEQ multiplex PCR; TCRdb's table is partial and in-frame only. The sample contains about 180,000 clones, 80% to 90% of which appear only once. Sequenced material: PBMCs. These TCRs come from a woman younger than 45 in good health and CMV-seronegative. Both conserved end residues are part of each CDR3. The D gene is left open where the match is weak. The size field is filled for only some rows; it gives once, few, many or a size class.

cdr3_aa | cdr3_nt | d_call | j_call | clone_size | cdr3_length | v_call
CASSPFSERTQETQYF | TGCGCCAGCAGTCCCTTCTCCGAGCGGACCCAAGAGACCCAGTACTTC | - | TRBJ2-5 | - | 16 | TRBV5-1
CASSGIRDRVETQYF | TGTGCCAGCAGTGGGATCCGGGACAGGGTAGAGACCCAGTACTTC | TRBD1 | TRBJ2-5 | once | 15 | TRBV2
CASSFSGGTDTQYF | TGCGCCAGCAGCTTTAGCGGGGGCACAGATACGCAGTATTTT | TRBD2 | TRBJ2-3 | - | 14 | TRBV5-1
CASRSRGRVDSPLHF | TGTGCCTCCCGATCCAGAGGCAGGGTCGACTCACCCCTCCACTTT | - | TRBJ1-6 | - | 15 | TRBV7-9
CASSPDRGESNQPQHF | TGTGCCAGCAGCCCCGACAGGGGAGAGAGCAATCAGCCCCAGCATTTT | TRBD1 | TRBJ1-5 | - | 16 | TRBV27
CASSTRDFSYEQYF | TGTGCCAGCAGTACCCGGGACTTCTCCTACGAGCAGTACTTC | - | TRBJ2-7 | - | 14 | TRBV5-8
CAAGQGRYEQYF | TGTGCCGCGGGACAGGGACGGTACGAGCAGTACTTC | TRBD1 | TRBJ2-7 | once | 12 | TRBV27
CASSLADRVGSNYGYTF | TGCGCCAGCAGCTTGGCGGACAGGGTAGGGTCTAACTATGGCTACACCTTC | TRBD1 | TRBJ1-2 | - | 17 | TRBV5-1
CASSADRGWYGYTF | TGTGCCAGCAGTGCCGACAGGGGGTGGTATGGCTACACCTTC | TRBD1 | TRBJ1-2 | once | 14 | TRBV27
CASSPNSGGAYEQYF | TGTGCCAGCAGTCCCAATAGCGGGGGGGCCTACGAGCAGTACTTC | TRBD2 | TRBJ2-7 | - | 15 | TRBV6-1
CASSRGYEQYF | TGCGCCAGCAGCCGAGGATACGAGCAGTACTTC | - | TRBJ2-7 | - | 11 | TRBV4-1
CASSPSGWGTDTQYF | TGTGCCAGCAGCCCATCGGGGTGGGGCACAGATACGCAGTATTTT | - | TRBJ2-3 | - | 15 | TRBV7-9
CASSLAIGISYEQYF | TGCGCCAGCAGCTTGGCCATCGGGATCTCCTACGAGCAGTACTTC | - | TRBJ2-7 | - | 15 | TRBV5-1
CASSHIGDSYGYTF | TGTGCCAGTAGTCATATAGGGGACAGCTATGGCTACACCTTC | TRBD1 | TRBJ1-2 | - | 14 | TRBV19
CSSFQGLRYTF | TGCAGCTCCTTCCAGGGGCTCCGTTACACCTTC | - | TRBJ1-2 | - | 11 | TRBV20-1
CASSHPQGRDYGYTF | TGTGCCAGCAGCCACCCTCAGGGTCGGGACTATGGCTACACCTTC | - | TRBJ1-2 | - | 15 | TRBV4-2
CASSVDRTNTGELFF | TGTGCCAGCAGTGTTGACAGAACGAACACCGGGGAGCTGTTTTTT | - | TRBJ2-2 | - | 15 | TRBV6-5
CASSQEASGDYTGELFF | TGCGCCAGCAGCCAAGAGGCTAGCGGGGATTACACCGGGGAGCTGTTTTTT | TRBD2 | TRBJ2-2 | - | 17 | TRBV4-3
CASSQDLDRGQPNYGYTF | TGTGCCAGCAGCCAAGATCTGGACAGGGGGCAGCCTAACTATGGCTACACCTTC | TRBD1 | TRBJ1-2 | once | 18 | TRBV14
CASSLVGGMNTEAFF | TGTGCCAGCAGCTTGGTTGGCGGCATGAACACTGAAGCTTTCTTT | - | TRBJ1-1 | - | 15 | TRBV5-8
CASSLGRADTQYF | TGTGCCAGCAGCTTAGGCAGGGCCGATACGCAGTATTTT | - | TRBJ2-3 | - | 13 | TRBV7-8
CASSDRGRSTDTQYF | TGTGCCAGCAGTGACAGGGGTCGAAGCACAGATACGCAGTATTTT | - | TRBJ2-3 | - | 15 | TRBV2
CASSQGRAGPYEQYF | TGTGCCAGCAGCCAAGGGAGGGCAGGGCCCTACGAGCAGTACTTC | - | TRBJ2-7 | - | 15 | TRBV14
CASGPPTEQFF | TGTGCTAGTGGTCCCCCGACAGAGCAGTTCTTC | - | TRBJ2-1 | - | 11 | TRBV12-5